Described below is a single TCR beta chain sequence and its context. The antigen this receptor binds is unknown. The sample holds no much larger clone one base away, and base qualities are not on file. In light of the paper, this sample's treatment or condition label describes: oral pan-JAK inhibitor, 5-10 mg twice daily. Lesional scalp punch biopsies and peripheral blood were obtained from alopecia areata patients. PBMCs were separated by density centrifugation and stained for CD3, CD4 and CD8, after which CD4+ and CD8+ T cells were sorted on a FACSAria. Libraries were constructed by the immunoSEQ multiplex PCR assay. To provide template for TCR sequencing, every sample had RNA extracted and reverse transcribed into cDNA. First-strand cDNA was synthesized using SuperScript III with a 2:1 mix of oligo-dT and random hexamers. A synthetic immune receptor repertoire was used to gauge amplification bias, and whatever bias remained was removed computationally. In the source study's methods: After raw reads were preprocessed to remove errors, the CDR3 was defined following IMGT conventions as running from the conserved cysteine to phenylalanine. Clonality was computed as 1 minus the Shannon entropy, with the entropy normalized by log2 of the number of productive unique TCRs. CD4 or CD8 identity of scalp clones was inferred by cross-referencing scalp TCRbeta sequences with sorted blood CD4 and CD8 repertoires. In TCRdb, the immuneACCESS table is reduced to in-frame sequences with V and J assigned. These tables do not hold every clone; where another copy was compared, an unresolved V gene accounts for under half, and the others remain unexplained. The V and J calls and clone size are taken from that table; D and trimming were inferred from the DNA. A total of 210,000 or so clones appear in this sample, over 60% of them only once. About 1.2% of the sample rests with the top ten.

The data derive from a study of CD8+ T cells in alopecia areata listed by TCRdb under 2018. Regarding the complete study: The treated patients took part in an open-label pilot trial in which moderate-to-severe alopecia areata was treated with oral tofacitinib at 5 to 10 mg twice daily. Tofacitinib was administered for 6 to 18 months, and 6 months of follow-up off drug were then conducted to assess delayed response and recurrence. In treated patients, disease severity was measured using the SALT score, which gives the percentage of scalp surface area affected. High-throughput TCRbeta sequencing was used to examine T cell clonal expansion in alopecia areata in both the C3H/HeJ mouse model and human patients. In humans, TCRbeta sequencing was performed on scalp tissue and on sorted CD4+ and CD8+ peripheral blood T cells from healthy controls and from patients with patchy or totalis/universalis alopecia areata. Tofacitinib-treated patients had biopsies at baseline and at 4 and 24 weeks of treatment, with a later scalp biopsy in several patients. Scalp clonality was compared across normal scalp (n=4), patchy alopecia areata scalp (n=8), and alopecia totalis/universalis scalp (n=8). RNA came from the PAXgene miRNA kit for fixed scalp, the miRNeasy kit for PBMCs, and the RNeasy kit for mouse skin. immunoSEQ multiplex PCR using 35 Vbeta forward primers and 13 Jbeta reverse primers was used to amplify TCRbeta CDR3 regions.

Measured from the cysteine to the phenylalanine, the CDR3 is 12 residues long. Of all the DNA, just the CDR3 is kept, 36 bases in frame from base 1. CDR1 MDHEN and CDR2 SYDVKM are derived from the germline V gene. V gives up 5 bases and J gives up 4 bases, and the segment between their germline ends measures 6 bases. The research as a whole found: During tofacitinib treatment, many expanded lesional clones stuck around in both scalp and blood, and this persistence may partly explain why relapse happens after treatment is stopped. Resident alphabeta T cells in normal human skin are also sequenced, complicating scalp TCR repertoire analysis, unlike mouse skin dominated by gammadelta T cells. TCR sequences shared between patients were less clear than in mice, possibly partly because of HLA diversity in the patient population. Tofacitinib significantly lowered scalp clonality and the number of expanded CD8+ clones among the top 100 scalp clones. Compared with normal scalp, lesional scalp had higher clonality and more expanded CD8+ clones, particularly in alopecia totalis/universalis, a pattern that suggests antigenic drive. Because the treated cohort was small and had only one nonresponder, larger studies are needed to examine links between baseline CD8+ expansion and response.

The receptor chain draws on TRBV28 and TRBJ1-5, with no reliable assignment of the D segment. This clonotype originated in a human donor with alopecia areata. The sample here was CD4+ T cells sorted from blood, taken around week 42, from a patient treated with tofacitinib. The DNA reads TGTGCCAGCAGTGGTGGAAATCAGCCCCAGCATTTT. This is translated as CASSGGNQPQHF. With the portions outside the CDR3 filled from the reference TRBV28 and TRBJ1-5 genes, the complete variable region becomes DVKVTQSSRYLVKRTGEKVFLECVQDMDHENMFWYRQDPGLGLRLIYFSYDVKMKEKGDIPEGYSVSREKKERFSLILESASTNQTSMYLCASSGGNQPQHFGDGTRLSIL.